This T cell receptor (beta chain) is drawn from a study of OX40 agonist ivuxolimab in advanced cancers. Points from the study as a whole: CD8+ T cells (on average) carried more expanded clones than CD4+ T cells. Also showing low normalized T-cell clonal expansion were some of the nonresponders.

The V gene end was trimmed by 6 bases and the J gene end by 4 bases; junction bases not matched to a gene: 5. The CDR3 has 13 amino acids. CDR1 SGHVS and CDR2 FQNEAQ come from the germline V gene. This clone was seen a single time. Its target is not known. Repertoires were generated with immunoSEQ multiplex PCR, while TCRdb's copy carries only in-frame clones and drops some. The sample consists of 70,000 to 80,000 clones, about 81% of them appearing once. The TCR sequence derives from an adult with an advanced solid tumor such as melanoma, head and neck, liver or kidney cancer. This sample comprised CD4+ or CD8+ T cells sorted from blood, obtained in a trial of the OX40 agonist ivuxolimab. The V and J genes are TRBV7-8 and TRBJ1-1, with TRBD1 matching 7 bases. The CDR3 DNA reads as TGTGCCAGCAGGAACAGGGGAGGCACTGAAGCTTTCTTT. Translation gives CASRNRGGTEAFF.